A single sample gave rise to the 29 T cell receptor beta chains below, sequenced in a study of cytomegalovirus exposure and HLA in healthy donors. The PCR used 60 Vbeta and 13 Jbeta primers. This table comes from immunoSEQ multiplex PCR, and its TCRdb copy is limited to in-frame clones, with some not included. This repertoire shows 150,000 to 200,000 clones, 70% to 85% found once; its top ten account for less than 1.5%. What was sequenced was PBMCs. These receptor sequences come from a woman aged 25 to 39 in good health and CMV-seropositive.

The J gene is TRBJ1-2, the V gene TRBV2; 8 bases are a match to TRBD1. Trimming cost V 1 base and J 8 bases; bases outside gene matches: 15. The CDR3 is made up of 17 amino acids. Germline CDR1 is SNHLY and CDR2 is FYNNEI. The CDR3 region has the DNA TGTGCCAGCAGTGAAGGGGGTGGACAGGGCAATTCAGGCGGCTACACCTTC. The encoded protein is CASSEGGGQGNSGGYTF.

This chain links TRBV7-2 with TRBJ2-7, with 12 bases matching TRBD2. Germline values: CDR1 SGHTA, CDR2 FQGNSA. The J segment lost 4 bases and the V segment lost 1 base, leaving 2 bases of the junction unmatched. This CDR3 region has 15 residues. This chain's CDR3 is CASSLGTSGIYEQYF. As DNA, the CDR3 is TGTGCCAGCAGCTTAGGGACTAGCGGGATTTACGAGCAGTACTTC.

This chain links TRBV7-7 with TRBJ2-1, with 7 bases matching TRBD2. CDR3 length: 15 amino acids. Trimming removed 1 base from V and 8 bases from J; junction bases left unmatched: 8. Germline values: CDR1 SSHAT, CDR2 FNYEAQ (reference sequence). The CDR3 protein is CASSLGGSVIHEQFF. In DNA form, the CDR3 reads TGTGCCAGCAGCTTAGGCGGGAGCGTGATCCATGAGCAGTTCTTC. Supplemented by reference TRBV7-7 and TRBJ2-1, the full variable domain reads GAGVSQSPRYKVTKRGQDVTLRCDPISSHATLYWYQQALGQGPEFLTYFNYEAQPDKSGLPSDRFSAERPEGSISTLTIQRTEQRDSAMYRCASSLGGSVIHEQFFGPGTRLTVL.

There are a few counts of this clone. The gene calls are TRBV10-1 and TRBJ2-7; 11 nucleotides align to TRBD1. V lost 4 bases, J lost 6 bases, and 5 bases stayed unmatched. This CDR3 has 14 residues. Germline V lookup: CDR1 WNHNN, CDR2 SYGVQD (reference sequence). This CDR3 reads CASSAAGTGGEQYF. The CDR3 DNA follows: TGCGCCAGCAGTGCTGCCGGGACAGGGGGCGAGCAGTACTTC.

This rearrangement joins TRBV10-1 to TRBJ2-7; the D gene is possibly TRBD1 (5 bases). The germline CDR1 and CDR2 sequences are WNHNN and SYGVQD (reference sequence). The CDR3 sequence is 16 residues long. Trimming cost V 0 bases and J 5 bases, with 17 bases left between them. This chain's CDR3 is CASSESTLGQVHEQYF. For the CDR3, the DNA is TGCGCCAGCAGTGAGTCGACGCTCGGACAAGTCCACGAGCAGTACTTC.

CDR3 sequence (DNA): TGTGCCAGCAGTTTGACAGGGACTAGCTCTGGAAACACCATATATTTT. This encodes CASSLTGTSSGNTIYF. The chain uses TRBV27 and TRBJ1-3; 7 nucleotides align to TRBD1. Germline V gives CDR1 MNHEY, CDR2 SMNVEV (reference sequence). CDR3 length equals 16 residues. Trimming took 3 bases from V and 0 from J; bases not matched to a gene: 5.

The chain recombines TRBV4-1 with TRBJ2-3; 9 bases match TRBD1. After removal of 2 bases from V and 4 bases from J, the junction contained 10 bases not matched to a gene. This CDR3 is built from 17 residues. From germline, CDR1 is MGHRA and CDR2 YSYEKL. The CDR3 spells CASSQTPGQGVPDTQYF. The CDR3 DNA is TGCGCCAGCAGCCAAACACCGGGACAGGGAGTCCCAGATACGCAGTATTTT.

The CDR3 bases are TGTGCCAGCAGCTTCTTGGTGGAGGCTGAAGCTTTCTTT. It encodes CASSFLVEAEAFF. This chain connects TRBV7-9 to TRBJ1-1; D not resolved. Trimming pared 3 bases from V and 6 bases from J, leaving 11 bases between. Germline loops: CDR1 SEHNR, CDR2 FQNEAQ (reference sequence). The CDR3 totals 13 residues.

The chain joins TRBV7-9 to TRBJ1-2, with TRBD1 matching over 7 bases. The ends lost 5 bases at V and 5 bases at J; junction bases unmatched: 8. The CDR3 totals 14 residues. Germline V gene lookup returns CDR1 SEHNR and CDR2 FQNEAQ (reference sequence). CDR3 nucleotides: TGTGCCAGCAGCGGGGACAGCACCCCTTATGGCTACACCTTC. Its translation: CASSGDSTPYGYTF.

In its sample, this clone was seen once. The chain is built from TRBV19 and TRBJ2-3, with a possible D match to TRBD1 (6 bases). CDR1 LNHDA and CDR2 SQIVND come from the germline V gene (reference sequence). V lost 4 bases and J 5 bases, leaving 16 bases between the germline ends. The CDR3 contains 15 residues. The CDR3 loop is CASSSSRGRRDTQYF. Written as DNA, the CDR3 is TGTGCCAGTAGTAGCAGCAGGGGAAGGAGAGATACGCAGTATTTT.

The chain carries TRBV5-1 and TRBJ1-1; D unresolved. This CDR3 is 13 amino acids long. V lost 3 bases, J lost 6 bases, and 12 bases lay in between. From germline, CDR1 is SGHRS and CDR2 YFSETQ. The CDR3 DNA reads as TGCGCCAGCAGCTCCCAGATGGAGGCTGAAGCTTTCTTT. This translates into CASSSQMEAEAFF.

The rearrangement uses TRBV27 and TRBJ2-1; D possibly corresponds to TRBD2 (6 bases). Trimming removed 9 bases at V and 3 bases at J, with 12 bases between. The CDR3 extends over 13 amino acids. The germline V gene has CDR1 MNHEY and CDR2 SMNVEV (reference sequence). CDR3 in DNA: TGTGCCAGTACGGCGGGGATCTACAATGAGCAGTTCTTC. Its protein product is CASTAGIYNEQFF.

The chain recombines TRBV13 with TRBJ2-4; the D gene is possibly TRBD2 (7 bases). CDR3 size: 15 residues. In germline, CDR1 is PRHDT, CDR2 FYEKMQ (reference sequence). V gave up 6 bases and J gave up 0 bases, with 12 bases separating them. Here the CDR3 DNA reads TGTGCCAGCAGTGGGGGGGCGGGAGCCAAAAACATTCAGTACTTC. This sequence encodes CASSGGAGAKNIQYF.

This clone was seen a few times. The chain couples TRBV2 to TRBJ1-1; the D is unclear. Germline CDR1 SNHLY, CDR2 FYNNEI. V lost 6 bases and J lost 0, with 5 bases in between. This CDR3 comprises 12 residues. The chain's CDR3 is CASRIMNTEAFF. CDR3 DNA: TGTGCCAGCAGAATAATGAACACTGAAGCTTTCTTT.

The chain uses TRBV30 and TRBJ1-1; perhaps TRBD1 as D (5 bases). This CDR3 has 13 amino acids. V was shortened by 5 bases and J by 3 bases, with 13 bases between the two germline ends. Germline values: CDR1 GTSNPN, CDR2 SVGIG (reference sequence). The DNA for the CDR3 is TGTGCCTGGGGGGCAGGGAGGTACACTGAAGCTTTCTTT. It encodes CAWGAGRYTEAFF.

This chain uses TRBV4-2 with TRBJ2-1, with TRBD2 matching over 7 bases. CDR1 is LGHNA and CDR2 is YNFKEQ in the germline V gene. V lost 1 base to trimming and J lost 4 bases; unmatched junction nucleotides: 10. This CDR3 has 17 amino acids. As DNA, the CDR3 is TGTGCCAGCAGCCAAGGGGCTAGCGGAACCTTTTACAATGAGCAGTTCTTC. It specifies CASSQGASGTFYNEQFF.

V is TRBV6-5 and J is TRBJ1-2, with 7 bases lining up with TRBD1. In germline, CDR1 is MNHEY, CDR2 SVGAGI. V shed 3 bases, J shed 4 bases, and the junction held 2 bases outside the gene matches. The CDR3 is made up of 13 amino acids. This CDR3 reads CASSYPGGYGYTF. The CDR3 DNA sequence: TGTGCCAGCAGTTATCCAGGGGGCTATGGCTACACCTTC.

The rearrangement joins TRBV2 to TRBJ2-1; possible D gene TRBD2, 5 bases. Germline CDR1 is SNHLY and CDR2 is FYNNEI. This CDR3 contains 14 residues. Between the trimmed V and J ends, which lost 5 bases and 5 bases, there was a span of 13 bases. For the CDR3, the DNA is TGTGCCAGCAGTCTCGGACTTTCTGACAATGAGCAGTTCTTC. It yields the protein CASSLGLSDNEQFF.

The V and J genes are TRBV5-1 and TRBJ1-1, with D tentatively TRBD1 (6 bases). Trimming removed 4 bases from V and 2 bases from J, with 15 bases in between. Germline-derived CDR1 and CDR2 are SGHRS and YFSETQ. The CDR3 sequence is 15 residues long. The CDR3 DNA reads TGCGCCAGCAGCCGCCGGGAGGGGGGAAACACTGAAGCTTTCTTT. It yields the protein CASSRREGGNTEAFF.

This chain joins TRBV19 and TRBJ1-3; D not certain. Germline V gene lookup returns CDR1 LNHDA and CDR2 SQIVND (reference sequence). The CDR3 sequence is 13 residues long. Trimming took 7 bases from V and 0 from J, leaving 7 bases between them. CDR3 residues: CASKENSGNTIYF. The DNA of the CDR3 is TGTGCCAGTAAGGAGAACTCTGGAAACACCATATATTTT.

This chain uses TRBV2 with TRBJ1-1, with D maybe TRBD1 (5 bases). This CDR3 is built from 14 residues. V was trimmed by 4 bases and J by 1 base, leaving 10 bases between them. Germline CDR1 reads SNHLY; CDR2 reads FYNNEI. CDR3 bases: TGTGCCAGCAGTGGCTCGACAGCGAACACTGAAGCTTTCTTT. Translated, it gives CASSGSTANTEAFF.

The chain recombines TRBV29-1 with TRBJ2-5; tentatively, D is TRBD2 (5 bases). Trimming pared 5 bases from V and 6 bases from J, leaving 16 bases between. The CDR3 is 13 residues long. Germline V gene sequence: CDR1 SQVTM, CDR2 ANQGSEA. The CDR3 sequence is CSVTRLAIQTQYF. The CDR3 nucleotides read TGCAGCGTTACCCGTCTAGCTATACAGACCCAGTACTTC.

This clone has a handful of counts. The chain couples TRBV5-6 to TRBJ1-5; 7 nucleotides agree with TRBD1. The V and J ends lost 4 bases and 4 bases, in that order; junction bases with no gene match: 5. The CDR3 loop spans 14 amino acids. Germline V gene data show CDR1 as SGHDT and CDR2 as YYEEEE. The CDR3 region has the DNA TGTGCCAGCAGCCGAGGACAGGTAAATCAGCCCCAGCATTTT. Residues: CASSRGQVNQPQHF.

In this sample, this clone turned up a few times. This rearrangement joins TRBV10-2 to TRBJ1-5; 7 nucleotides match TRBD1. The germline V gene has CDR1 WSHSY and CDR2 SAAADI. CDR3 length equals 16 residues. V lost 8 bases and J lost 0; bases outside the gene matches: 10. CDR3 DNA: TGCGCCAGCGCCTTTGGGACAGAACCTAGCAATCAGCCCCAGCATTTT. This encodes CASAFGTEPSNQPQHF.

The genes are TRBV5-6 and TRBJ1-1; 7 positions match TRBD1. The CDR3 length is 14 residues. The trim removed 6 bases at V and 4 bases at J, leaving 9 bases unmatched. The V gene's germline CDR1 is SGHDT and CDR2 YYEEEE. The CDR3 reads CASIPGTVSTEAFF. DNA for the CDR3: TGTGCCAGCATCCCCGGGACAGTCAGCACTGAAGCTTTCTTT.

This chain connects TRBV7-8 to TRBJ2-6; D is unclear. The ends were cut back, 9 bases at V and 0 bases at J, with 6 bases in the middle. CDR1 is SGHVS and CDR2 is FQNEAQ in the germline V gene. This CDR3 comprises 13 residues. CDR3 residues: CASPGSGANVLTF. As DNA, the CDR3 is TGTGCCAGTCCAGGCTCTGGGGCCAACGTCCTGACTTTC.

The table lists this clone with a few counts. This rearrangement joins TRBV2 to TRBJ1-1, with D maybe TRBD1 (5 bases). V lost 4 bases, J lost 0 bases, and 9 bases lay in between. The germline gives CDR1 SNHLY, CDR2 FYNNEI. The CDR3 extends over 14 amino acids. This CDR3 is CASSVGGMNTEAFF. CDR3 DNA sequence: TGTGCCAGCAGTGTTGGGGGGATGAACACTGAAGCTTTCTTT.

This chain links TRBV5-1 with TRBJ2-5; 13 bases agree with TRBD2. Germline-derived CDR1 and CDR2 are SGHRS and YFSETQ. CDR3 length equals 15 residues. The V gene end was trimmed by 4 bases and the J gene end by 5 bases; junction bases not matched to a gene: 5. The CDR3 DNA reads TGCGCCAGCAGCACTAGCGGGAGGGGTTTGGAGACCCAGTACTTC. Amino acid sequence: CASSTSGRGLETQYF.

The rearrangement joins TRBV5-1 to TRBJ2-3; TRBD1 matches at 10 bases. From germline, CDR1 is SGHRS and CDR2 YFSETQ. Trimming cost V 3 bases and J 6 bases; bases outside gene matches: 7. The CDR3 runs 15 residues. The CDR3 loop is CASSSGGQGSDTQYF. The CDR3 coding sequence is TGCGCCAGCAGCTCCGGGGGACAGGGGAGTGATACGCAGTATTTT.